This passage covers 2 T cell receptor beta chains from one sample sequenced in a study of blood T cell repertoires in COVID-19. Produced via immunoSEQ multiplex PCR; TCRdb's table is partial and in-frame only. The repertoire holds hundreds of thousands of clones, with 85% to 90% as singletons. The sequencing sample was made of PBMCs or T cells enriched from blood (not recorded which). The receptors stem from a woman aged 55-70 years in a cohort exposed to, infected with or recovered from COVID-19 (not recorded which).

This sequence joins TRBV14 and TRBJ2-7; perhaps TRBD2 as D (5 bases). Germline loops: CDR1 SGHDN, CDR2 FVKESK. The CDR3 is 13 amino acids. Trimming pared 8 bases from V and 3 bases from J, leaving 14 bases between. For the CDR3, the DNA is TGTGCCAGCCACGATTCAGGAGGCTACGAGCAGTACTTC. Its protein is CASHDSGGYEQYF.

This rearrangement joins TRBV5-8 to TRBJ2-7; D possibly corresponds to TRBD2 (6 bases). In germline, CDR1 is SGHTS, CDR2 YDEGEE. The CDR3 loop spans 14 amino acids. V was clipped by 3 bases and J by 1 base, with 11 bases between them. CDR3 sequence: CASSSRGLSYEQYF. The CDR3, as DNA: TGTGCCAGCAGCTCCCGGGGGTTATCCTACGAGCAGTACTTC.